Described below is a single T cell receptor (beta chain) sequence and its context. What it recognizes is unknown. The CDR3 covers 13 residues. Germline loops: CDR1 LGHNA, CDR2 YSLEER. With 0 bases removed from V and 12 bases from J, the gap between germline ends came to 15 bases. This entry belongs to a study of T cells in localized non-small cell lung cancer. Study-level points and caveats: T cell clonality was highest in uninvolved adjacent lung, above tumor. Sequencing covered just one tumor region, so heterogeneity cannot be ruled out. Greater T cell density in blood accompanied longer overall survival.

The protocol was immunoSEQ multiplex PCR, while the TCRdb copy is restricted to in-frame clones and leaves out a portion. The sample consists of about 33,000 clones, about four fifths of them appearing once. The genes are TRBV4-3 and TRBJ2-7; D ambiguous. Sequenced material: peripheral blood, taken before any cancer treatment. The sequence came from a male donor aged 60 or over with stage III squamous cell lung carcinoma. CDR3 in DNA: TGCGCCAGCAGCCAAGATACAGCTGCGCCTGCGTACTTC. This translates into CASSQDTAAPAYF.